This T cell receptor beta chain was identified during a study of human T cells and chemical hapten exposure. CDR1 and CDR2 from the germline V gene are SNHLY and FYNNEI. The ends were cut back, 4 bases at V and 7 bases at J, with 20 bases in the middle. CDR3 length: 15 residues. TCRdb re-called the RACE reads through MiXCR, storing one row per CDR3 protein. The data contain some 52,000 distinct CDR3 sequences, 8% to 10% of them singletons. Sample time point: patch test 3, about 24 weeks after DPC sensitization. Treatment given: therapeutic diphenylcyclopropenone sensitization with weekly scalp DPC. The sequence came from a woman aged 40 to 50 with alopecia areata. Some clones in this sample may be carry-over from other donors' samples. The sequences come from whole blood, collected in connection with sensitization to the hapten diphenylcyclopropenone (DPC). V gene TRBV2 combines with J gene TRBJ2-7; TRBD2 is a possible D gene (5 bases). The CDR3 bases are TGTGCCAGCAGTGGGGTCGGTCAGGACCGGAGGGAGCAGTACTTC. It yields the protein CASSGVGQDRREQYF.